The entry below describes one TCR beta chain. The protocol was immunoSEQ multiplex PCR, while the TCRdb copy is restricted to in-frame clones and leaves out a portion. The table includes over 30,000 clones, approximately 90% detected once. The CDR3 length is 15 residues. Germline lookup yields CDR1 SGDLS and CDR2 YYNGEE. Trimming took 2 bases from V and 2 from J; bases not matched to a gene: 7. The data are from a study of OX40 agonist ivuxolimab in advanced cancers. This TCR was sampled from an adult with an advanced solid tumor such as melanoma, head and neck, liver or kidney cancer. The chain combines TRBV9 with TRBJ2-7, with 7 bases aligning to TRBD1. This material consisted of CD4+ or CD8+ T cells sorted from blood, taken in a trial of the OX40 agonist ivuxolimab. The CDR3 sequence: CASSVARDSTYEQYF. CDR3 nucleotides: TGTGCCAGCAGCGTGGCGAGGGACAGTACCTACGAGCAGTACTTC. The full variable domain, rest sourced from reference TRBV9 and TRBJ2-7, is DSGVTQTPKHLITATGQRVTLRCSPRSGDLSVYWYQQSLDQGLQFLIQYYNGEERAKGNILERFSAQQFPDLHSELNLSSLELGDSALYFCASSVARDSTYEQYFGPGTRLTVT.